Shown below are 25 T cell receptor beta chains from a single sample sequenced in a study of shared clonotypes between healthy human individuals (TCRdb year 2020). Preparation of the library involved the immunoSEQ multiplex PCR assay. In its TCRdb copy, this immuneACCESS table keeps in-frame sequences only and misses some clones. Where compared with another copy, unresolved V genes explain less than half of these, and the others have no known cause. Recorded for this sample are about 1.1 million clones; approximately 78% of them occurred a single time. The biggest ten clones account for around 0.47% of the sample. The sequencing sample was made of memory CD4+ T cells from PBMCs. This specimen's cell subset or site label, per the study, means: CD45RA-negative fraction. The source of these receptors is a man aged 18 to 35 in good health. Some clones in this sample may be carry-over from other donors' samples.

The rearrangement joins TRBV4-1 to TRBJ2-7, with 9 bases matching TRBD2. CDR1 and CDR2 from the germline V gene are MGHRA and YSYEKL. V lost 4 bases and J lost 2; bases outside the gene matches: 15. There are 18 residues in the CDR3. CDR3 in amino acids: CASSPGRGMTSGTYEQYF. CDR3 bases: TGCGCCAGCAGCCCCGGAAGAGGCATGACTAGCGGCACCTACGAGCAGTACTTC.

The genes are TRBV5-4 and TRBJ1-2; maybe TRBD1 (5 bases). The CDR3 sequence is 18 residues long. Germline V gives CDR1 SGHNT, CDR2 YYREEE (reference sequence). Trimming removed 3 bases at V and 7 bases at J, with 28 bases between. As DNA, the CDR3 is TGTGCCAGCAGCTCAGGGAAGTCGCGAGTGGGCGGCCTGGCTGGCTACACCTTC. Its protein is CASSSGKSRVGGLAGYTF. Complete variable domain (other parts from reference TRBV5-4 and TRBJ1-2): ETGVTQSPTHLIKTRGQQVTLRCSSQSGHNTVSWYQQALGQGPQFIFQYYREEENGRGNFPPRFSGLQFPNYSSELNVNALELDDSALYLCASSSGKSRVGGLAGYTFGSGTRLTVV.

The chain has TRBV7-8 and TRBJ2-5, with D possibly matching TRBD1 (5 bases). From germline, CDR1 is SGHVS and CDR2 FQNEAQ. Trimming took off 5 bases at V and 0 bases at J, with 16 bases between the two ends. The CDR3 contains 16 residues. CDR3 region: CASSPGRGYDQETQYF. The CDR3 region has the DNA TGTGCCAGCAGCCCGGGTAGGGGATACGACCAAGAGACCCAGTACTTC.

The chain uses TRBV7-9 and TRBJ2-6; D is uncertain. Germline loops: CDR1 SEHNR, CDR2 FQNEAQ (reference sequence). Trimming removed 10 bases at V and 0 bases at J, with 4 bases between. CDR3 length: 12 residues. The CDR3 DNA reads TGTGCCACCAACTCTGGGGCCAACGTCCTGACTTTC. It translates to CATNSGANVLTF.

V usage is TRBV13 and J usage is TRBJ2-7; D possibly corresponds to TRBD2 (6 bases). V lost 3 bases, J lost 2 bases, and 26 bases lay in between. Germline V gives CDR1 PRHDT, CDR2 FYEKMQ (reference sequence). The CDR3 extends over 19 amino acids. The CDR3 region is CASSFGPTSKGGITYEQYF. CDR3 nucleotides: TGTGCCAGCAGCTTCGGACCGACTTCGAAGGGCGGGATTACCTACGAGCAGTACTTC.

The chain combines TRBV5-8 with TRBJ2-1; TRBD1 matches 7 bases. The trim removed 2 bases at V and 7 bases at J, leaving 9 bases unmatched. CDR3 length equals 15 residues. From germline, CDR1 is SGHTS and CDR2 YDEGEE. This CDR3 is CASSFTTGMGNEQFF. CDR3 nucleotides: TGTGCCAGCAGCTTCACGACAGGGATGGGGAATGAGCAGTTCTTC.

This clone has more than one count but fewer than ten. This chain connects TRBV28 to TRBJ1-2; 9 bases fit TRBD1. V lost 7 bases, J lost 4 bases, and 10 bases stayed unmatched. CDR1 and CDR2 (germline): MDHEN, SYDVKM. The CDR3 loop spans 15 amino acids. The CDR3 nucleotides are TGTGCCAGCAACAATCCGGGACAGGGAACCTATGGCTACACCTTC. Its translation: CASNNPGQGTYGYTF.

The table lists this clone with a count of one. This chain connects TRBV27 to TRBJ2-1; D perhaps matches TRBD1 (6 bases). The germline gives CDR1 MNHEY, CDR2 SMNVEV (reference sequence). This CDR3 is 16 amino acids long. V was shortened by 6 bases and J by 4 bases, with 19 bases between the two germline ends. The CDR3 here is CASRKTWTALYNEQFF. The CDR3 DNA reads TGTGCCAGCAGAAAAACCTGGACAGCCCTTTACAATGAGCAGTTCTTC.

This chain links TRBV6-5 with TRBJ2-2; 8 nucleotides match TRBD1. CDR3 length equals 15 residues. Germline CDR1 and CDR2: MNHEY and SVGAGI. V shed 6 bases, J shed 5 bases, and the junction held 8 bases outside the gene matches. The CDR3 sequence is CASRPGTGGTGELFF. In DNA form, the CDR3 reads TGTGCCAGCAGGCCCGGGACAGGAGGAACCGGGGAGCTGTTTTTT.

The rearrangement uses TRBV2 and TRBJ2-2, with D possibly TRBD2 on 5 matching bases. Germline V gene lookup returns CDR1 SNHLY and CDR2 FYNNEI. The CDR3 contains 11 residues. The V end lost 8 bases, the J end lost 5 bases, and 6 bases lay between the germline ends. The CDR3 coding sequence is TGTGCCAGCCAGCGGACCGGGGAGCTGTTTTTT. Translating gives CASQRTGELFF.

The J gene is TRBJ1-3, the V gene TRBV4-1; D unresolved. This CDR3 region has 15 residues. The germline V gene has CDR1 MGHRA and CDR2 YSYEKL. Deletions cut 1 base from V and 4 bases from J, with 11 bases between. The CDR3 loop reads CASSQADTIGNTIYF. The CDR3 coding sequence is TGCGCCAGCAGCCAAGCCGACACCATCGGAAACACCATATATTTT.

The chain combines TRBV15 with TRBJ1-4, with D possibly TRBD1 on 6 matching bases. Trimming took off 0 bases at V and 8 bases at J, with 19 bases between the two ends. Germline V gene data show CDR1 as LNHNV and CDR2 as YYDKDF (reference sequence). The CDR3 runs 17 residues. Here the CDR3 DNA reads TGTGCCACCAGCAGAGATCCCCCCAGGGGCGGGATGGAAAAACTGTTTTTT. It specifies CATSRDPPRGGMEKLFF.

The J gene is TRBJ1-2, the V gene TRBV5-1; TRBD1 matches 7 bases. V shed 0 bases, J shed 0 bases, and the junction held 2 bases outside the gene matches. Germline lookup yields CDR1 SGHRS and CDR2 YFSETQ. The CDR3 has 15 residues. The CDR3 DNA reads as TGCGCCAGCAGCTTGGGGGGACAGTCTAACTATGGCTACACCTTC. Translation gives CASSLGGQSNYGYTF.

The chain links TRBV28 to TRBJ1-5, with D tentatively TRBD1 (5 bases). V gave up 7 bases and J gave up 3 bases, with 10 bases separating them. CDR1 is MDHEN, CDR2 SYDVKM, per germline. The CDR3 loop spans 13 amino acids. CDR3 DNA sequence: TGTGCCAGCACCTGGGGGGTCAATCAGCCCCAGCATTTT. It translates to CASTWGVNQPQHF.

The CDR3: CASSPQLAGNTGELFF. The DNA for the CDR3 is TGTGCCAGCAGCCCCCAACTAGCGGGTAACACCGGGGAGCTGTTTTTT. The chain combines TRBV7-3 with TRBJ2-2; 9 bases fit TRBD2. The germline CDR1 and CDR2 sequences are SGHTA and FQGTGA. The CDR3 contains 16 residues. Unmatched junction bases numbered 6, after V lost 5 bases and J lost 2 bases.

This chain uses TRBV5-1 with TRBJ2-7; 8 bases map to TRBD2. After removal of 4 bases from V and 3 bases from J, the junction contained 9 bases not matched to a gene. CDR1 and CDR2 (germline): SGHRS, YFSETQ. The CDR3 covers 15 residues. CDR3 sequence (DNA): TGCGCCAGCAGCGTAATTACTAGCGGAGACTACGAGCAGTACTTC. This sequence encodes CASSVITSGDYEQYF.

The J gene is TRBJ2-3, the V gene TRBV5-4; TRBD2 agrees at 8 bases. The CDR3 contains 16 residues. With 4 bases clipped from V and 0 bases from J, the junction kept 7 bases outside the gene matches. Germline V gene data show CDR1 as SGHNT and CDR2 as YYREEE (reference sequence). Here the CDR3 reads CASSLRLALSTDTQYF. CDR3 bases: TGTGCCAGCAGCCTCCGACTAGCGCTAAGCACAGATACGCAGTATTTT. Full variable domain (remainder filled in from reference TRBV5-4 and TRBJ2-3): ETGVTQSPTHLIKTRGQQVTLRCSSQSGHNTVSWYQQALGQGPQFIFQYYREEENGRGNFPPRFSGLQFPNYSSELNVNALELDDSALYLCASSLRLALSTDTQYFGPGTRLTVL.

With respect to this clone: Other DNA sequences in the same sample also yield this CDR3. This chain links TRBV18 with TRBJ1-5; D is unclear. The CDR3 is 13 residues long. Germline V gene sequence: CDR1 KGHSH, CDR2 LQKENI. V was shortened by 2 bases and J by 2 bases, with 4 bases between the two germline ends. CDR3 sequence (DNA): TGTGCCAGCTCACCAGGCGGCAATCAGCCCCAGCATTTT. It codes for CASSPGGNQPQHF.

The V gene is TRBV9, the J gene TRBJ2-1, with D tentatively TRBD2 (5 bases). V dropped 0 bases and J dropped 2 bases, with 9 bases sitting between them. The CDR3 has 15 amino acids. CDR1 SGDLS and CDR2 YYNGEE come from the germline V gene. The CDR3: CASSVGGSTYNEQFF. In DNA, the CDR3 is TGTGCCAGCAGCGTAGGTGGGAGTACCTACAATGAGCAGTTCTTC.

The chain combines TRBV7-8 with TRBJ2-5; a weak D match, TRBD2 (6 bases). The germline V and J ends were trimmed by 7 bases and 2 bases, with 14 bases remaining between them. The CDR3 is 14 amino acids. Germline CDR1 is SGHVS and CDR2 is FQNEAQ. CDR3 in DNA: TGTGCCAGCACCCAAGAGGGAGGTCAAGAGACCCAGTACTTC. It translates to CASTQEGGQETQYF.

The chain carries TRBV28 and TRBJ1-5; perhaps TRBD1 as D (6 bases). This CDR3 spans 12 amino acids. V dropped 5 bases and J dropped 11 bases, with 13 bases sitting between them. Germline CDR1 is MDHEN and CDR2 is SYDVKM. This CDR3 is CASSPWGHAQHF. The CDR3 nucleotides are TGTGCCAGCAGTCCCTGGGGGCACGCCCAGCATTTT.

This clone was recorded a few times. The rearrangement links TRBV2 to TRBJ2-3; TRBD1 agrees at 7 bases. Trimming removed 3 bases from V and 0 bases from J; junction bases left unmatched: 3. The CDR3 is 15 amino acids. Germline assignment: CDR1 SNHLY and CDR2 FYNNEI. The DNA of the CDR3 is TGTGCCAGCAGTGATCTGGGACAGAGCACAGATACGCAGTATTTT. Amino acids: CASSDLGQSTDTQYF.

This clone came up a few times. Additional DNA sequences in this sample encode the identical CDR3. The chain has TRBV9 and TRBJ1-1; 7 bases align to TRBD1. The V gene end was trimmed by 2 bases and the J gene end by 1 base; junction bases not matched to a gene: 2. CDR3 length: 14 amino acids. Looked up from germline, CDR1 is SGDLS and CDR2 is YYNGEE. The CDR3 DNA reads TGTGCCAGCAGCGTTGGGACAGCGAACACTGAAGCTTTCTTT. It specifies CASSVGTANTEAFF.

On this clone: A much larger clone lies a single base off, so this may be a read error. The rearrangement uses TRBV6-1 and TRBJ2-7; D possibly uses TRBD1 or TRBD2 (5 bases each). Germline CDR1 is MNHNS and CDR2 is SASEGT. The CDR3 spans 14 residues. Between the trimmed V and J ends, which lost 6 bases and 0 bases, there was a span of 12 bases. CDR3 nucleotides: TGTGCCAGCAGGCCCGGGACGTACTCCTACGAGCAGTACTTC. It is translated as CASRPGTYSYEQYF.

As regards this clone: Other DNA sequences in this sample translate to the same CDR3. The chain recombines TRBV7-2 with TRBJ1-4; D gene ambiguous. V was trimmed by 3 bases and J by 0 bases, leaving 8 bases between them. CDR1 and CDR2 (germline): SGHTA, FQGNSA. The CDR3 length is 15 residues. CDR3 in amino acids: CASSFPGATNEKLFF. In DNA, the CDR3 is TGTGCCAGCAGCTTTCCGGGTGCAACTAATGAAAAACTGTTTTTT.